The rows below give T cell receptor beta chains drawn from one sample of a study of T cell responses to AZD1222 COVID-19 vaccine. Assay used: immunoSEQ multiplex PCR; TCRdb lists only in-frame clones, some missing. The profile shows approximately 120,000 clones, around nine tenths of them singletons. The source was peripheral blood, collected on day 0 of AZD1222 vaccination. These receptor sequences come from an adult in good health. The CDR3 runs from the conserved cysteine through the conserved F or W. A D gene is named only where the DNA matches it firmly. The size of a clone is reported for some rows only, either as once, few or many, or as a class for expanded clones.

>-|TRBD2|TRBJ2-1|TRBV5-1
TGCGCCAGCAGCTTGGTACGGGGGGGATGGAATGAGCAGTTCTTC
CASSLVRGGWNEQFF
>-|-|TRBJ2-1|TRBV5-4
TGTGCCAGCAGACCTGGCGGGGGCAGGGGGGATAATGAGCAGTTCTTC
CASRPGGGRGDNEQFF
>-|-|TRBJ2-2|TRBV5-1
TGCGCCAGCAGCATCGGACAGACCGGGGAGCTGTTTTTT
CASSIGQTGELFF
>-|TRBD1|TRBJ1-1|TRBV18
TGTGCCAGCTCAGGGACAGAAAACACTGAAGCTTTCTTT
CASSGTENTEAFF
>-|TRBD1|TRBJ2-1|TRBV6-5
TGTGCCAGCAGACCAGGACAGGGGGCCCTCAATGAGCAGTTCTTC
CASRPGQGALNEQFF
>-|TRBD1|TRBJ2-2|TRBV6-5
TGTGCCAGCATATGGCAGGGGGACACCGGGGAGCTGTTTTTT
CASIWQGDTGELFF
>few|-|TRBJ2-2|TRBV19
TGTGCCAGTAGTATTGCCCGGGACGCCTCGAACACCGGGGAGCTGTTTTTT
CASSIARDASNTGELFF
>few|-|TRBJ2-2|TRBV5-1
TGCGCCAGCAGCTTGGTTAGCGCGAACACCGGGGAGCTGTTTTTT
CASSLVSANTGELFF
>-|-|TRBJ1-2|TRBV5-6
TGTGCCAGCAGCTTGGGTGGCGGCAGCGGCTACACCTTC
CASSLGGGSGYTF
>-|-|TRBJ2-1|TRBV28
TGTGCCAGCATACTGGGGAATGAGCAGTTCTTC
CASILGNEQFF
>-|-|TRBJ2-6|TRBV9
TGTGCCAGCAGCCACCCGGGACGGGGGATCTCTGGGGCCAACGTCCTGACTTTC
CASSHPGRGISGANVLTF
>-|-|TRBJ1-1|TRBV7-2
TGTGCCAGCAGCTTTCTAGGCGGGTGGGGCACTGAAGCTTTCTTT
CASSFLGGWGTEAFF
>-|-|TRBJ1-2|TRBV29-1
TGCAGCGTTGAAGATCAAGGGTATGGCTACACCTTC
CSVEDQGYGYTF
>-|TRBD1|TRBJ2-2|TRBV28
TGTGCCAGCAGTTTATTACAGGGGGCCGGGGAGCTGTTTTTT
CASSLLQGAGELFF
>once|TRBD2|TRBJ2-3|TRBV7-2
TGTGCCAGCAGCTTATCCCTAGCGGGGGGTTCCGGAGATACGCAGTATTTT
CASSLSLAGGSGDTQYF
>-|TRBD2|TRBJ2-1|TRBV19
TGTGCCAGTAGTCCCCGGGCTAGCGGGGGGGTTAATGAGCAGTTCTTC
CASSPRASGGVNEQFF
>-|-|TRBJ2-3|TRBV5-6
TGTGCCAGCAGCCAAGGACAGCTCACAGATACGCAGTATTTT
CASSQGQLTDTQYF
>-|TRBD2|TRBJ2-7|TRBV4-1
TGCGCCAGCAGCCAGGAGTATAGCGGGAGCAGCAACGAGCAGTACTTC
CASSQEYSGSSNEQYF
>many|-|TRBJ1-5|TRBV19
TGTGCCAGTAGTCCCAGGACAGAGTATCAGCCCCAGCATTTT
CASSPRTEYQPQHF
>-|-|TRBJ1-2|TRBV27
TGTGCCAGCAGTTCCGGTGGAGGGTCTACCTATGGCTACACCTTC
CASSSGGGSTYGYTF
>-|TRBD1|TRBJ1-3|TRBV9
TGTGCCAGCAGCAAAGGAGGGCAGGGGGTGACTGGAAACACCATATATTTT
CASSKGGQGVTGNTIYF
>-|TRBD2|TRBJ2-3|TRBV9
TGTGCCAGCAGCGTAGCAGTTCCTAGCGGGGTCCCCACAGATACGCAGTATTTT
CASSVAVPSGVPTDTQYF
>-|-|TRBJ2-5|TRBV11-1
TGTGCCAGCAGCTTGGACCGTCGGGGGCGGAAAGAGACCCAGTACTTC
CASSLDRRGRKETQYF
>-|-|TRBJ2-1|TRBV7-2
TGTGCCAGCAGCTTAAACTCACTGGCGGGGAATGAGCAGTTCTTC
CASSLNSLAGNEQFF